A single count supports the clone carrying this TCR beta chain. Antigen: not known. The data originate from a study of OX40 agonist ivuxolimab in advanced cancers. Study-wide background: Ivuxolimab doses were 0.01, 0.1, 0.3, 1.5, 3 or 10 mg/kg every 2 weeks. Study-level points and caveats: Expanded clones tended on average to be more numerous among CD8+ T cells than CD4+. Researchers did not determine the expanded peripheral T cells' antigen specificity.

Only in-frame clones appear in the TCRdb table, and some are missing; sequencing was by immunoSEQ multiplex PCR. The table shows fewer than 110,000 clones, with about 91% occurring only once. This CDR3 comprises 13 residues. With 0 bases removed from V and 5 bases from J, the gap between germline ends came to 4 bases. Germline CDR1 SNHLY, CDR2 FYNNEI. This sequence joins TRBV2 and TRBJ1-4; D remains ambiguous. The origin of this receptor is an adult with an advanced solid tumor such as melanoma, head and neck, liver or kidney cancer. The starting material was CD4+ or CD8+ T cells sorted from blood, obtained in a trial of the OX40 agonist ivuxolimab. CDR3 bases: TGTGCCAGCAGTGAAGCGTTGAATGAAAAACTGTTTTTT. It encodes CASSEALNEKLFF. Variable domain in full (rest from reference TRBV2 and TRBJ1-4): EPEVTQTPSHQVTQMGQEVILRCVPISNHLYFYWYRQILGQKVEFLVSFYNNEISEKSEIFDDQFSVERPDGSNFTLKIRSTKLEDSAMYFCASSEALNEKLFFGSGTQLSVL.